This T cell receptor beta chain came from a study of T cell clonality in common variable immunodeficiency. This clone was counted ten times or more. Its target is unknown. The read stops 3 residues short of the end of the CDR3; the missing end is completed from the germline J gene. Study observations and caveats: Links between repertoire features and CVID complications were heterogeneity-limited. CVID subjects showed higher TCRbeta clonality than healthy controls. Common variable immunodeficiency TCR beta sequences reportedly had fewer deletions and N-nucleotide insertions. What drives increased CVID clonality needs T cell subpopulation sequencing.

Germline-derived CDR1 and CDR2 are DFQATT and SNEGSKA (reference sequence). The trim removed 4 bases at V and 3 bases at J, leaving 4 bases unmatched. This CDR3 contains 13 residues. The data were produced by immunoSEQ multiplex PCR, yet TCRdb's version contains in-frame clones alone and is incomplete. Sampling found approximately 42,000 clones, none seen once. The rearrangement links TRBV20-1 to TRBJ2-3, with 7 positions matching TRBD1. The TCR originated in a person aged 18-70 years in good health. Material: peripheral blood mononuclear cells. The sequenced CDR3 bases are TGCAGTGCTATAAGACAGGGAACAGATACG. This codes for CSAIRQGTDT. The CDR3, in full, reads CSAIRQGTDTQYF.